Presented here are 3 T cell receptor beta chains from one specimen sequenced in a study of blood T cell repertoires in COVID-19 (dated by TCRdb to about 2020). The library relied on the immunoSEQ multiplex PCR assay. Not all clones reach the TCRdb copy of this immuneACCESS table, which keeps in-frame sequences only. Checked studies attribute under half of the gap to unresolved V genes and leave the rest unexplained. The sample profile shows about 230,000 clones; about 83% of them were found once. The ten largest clones add up to approximately 7.4% of the sample. What was sequenced was peripheral blood. Receptors originate from a woman between 50 and 59 years old with acute or convalescent COVID-19.

The chain links TRBV19 to TRBJ2-1; 7 bases are shared with TRBD2. J lost 7 bases, V lost 6 bases, and 9 bases had no gene match. The CDR3 covers 14 residues. CDR1 is LNHDA, CDR2 SQIVND, per germline (reference sequence). In DNA, the CDR3 is TGTGCCAGTAGCAGAGGGGAGGGCTCAAATGAGCAGTTCTTC. Protein: CASSRGEGSNEQFF.

The chain recombines TRBV10-3 with TRBJ1-2; D possibly corresponds to TRBD1 (6 bases). The germline V gene has CDR1 ENHRY and CDR2 SYGVKD. Trimming removed 0 bases from V and 4 bases from J, with 12 bases in between. This CDR3 has 15 residues. The CDR3 is CAISESGGAGYGYTF. As DNA, the CDR3 is TGTGCCATCAGTGAGTCTGGGGGGGCCGGCTATGGCTACACCTTC.

The chain combines TRBV10-3 with TRBJ1-5; 8 bases are shared with TRBD1. V shed 3 bases, J shed 11 bases, and the junction held 9 bases outside the gene matches. Germline assignment: CDR1 ENHRY and CDR2 SYGVKD. This CDR3 spans 14 amino acids. The CDR3 region is CAISDGTGTLTQHF. CDR3 nucleotides: TGTGCCATCAGTGATGGGACAGGTACTTTGACCCAGCATTTT.